These 30 T cell receptor beta chains came from one sample sequenced in a study of cytotoxic CD8 clonotypes in ibrutinib-treated CLL. This table comes from immunoSEQ multiplex PCR, and its TCRdb copy is limited to in-frame clones, with some not included. Among approximately 32,000 clones listed, about 50% were seen once. Material: PBMCs, obtained before ibrutinib treatment. All receptors come from a human donor with chronic lymphocytic leukemia.

The chain carries TRBV9 and TRBJ1-1, with D tentatively TRBD1 (6 bases). Looked up from germline, CDR1 is SGDLS and CDR2 is YYNGEE. Between the trimmed V and J ends, which lost 2 bases and 7 bases, there was a span of 15 bases. The CDR3 is 14 residues long. CDR3 coding DNA: TGTGCCAGCAGCGTGGGGGGGGGCACAGGTGAAGCTTTCTTT. It specifies CASSVGGGTGEAFF. The full variable domain, with the rest looked up from reference TRBV9 and TRBJ1-1, is DSGVTQTPKHLITATGQRVTLRCSPRSGDLSVYWYQQSLDQGLQFLIQYYNGEERAKGNILERFSAQQFPDLHSELNLSSLELGDSALYFCASSVGGGTGEAFFGQGTRLTVV.

This clone turned up a few times. This chain joins TRBV19 and TRBJ1-1; D remains unclear. Looked up from germline, CDR1 is LNHDA and CDR2 is SQIVND (reference sequence). Trimming pared 6 bases from V and 3 bases from J, leaving 11 bases between. The CDR3 contains 13 residues. The CDR3 region has the DNA TGTGCCAGTAGAAGGGAATGGGACACTGAAGCTTTCTTT. Residues: CASRREWDTEAFF.

The chain combines TRBV7-2 with TRBJ1-5; TRBD1 might be the D (5 bases). The V end lost 4 bases, the J end lost 4 bases, and 17 bases lay between the germline ends. CDR1 is SGHTA and CDR2 is FQGNSA in the germline V gene. The CDR3 spans 16 residues. The CDR3, as DNA: TGTGCCAGCAGCTCAAAGACCGGGACGGAGAATCAGCCCCAGCATTTT. As protein: CASSSKTGTENQPQHF.

This clone came up a few times. V and J are TRBV15 and TRBJ2-6; no reliable D call. Germline V gives CDR1 LNHNV, CDR2 YYDKDF (reference sequence). The CDR3 covers 15 residues. V lost 0 bases to trimming and J lost 0 bases, with 3 bases between them. The CDR3 bases are TGTGCCACCAGCAGAGAGACCTCTGGGGCCAACGTCCTGACTTTC. Its protein is CATSRETSGANVLTF.

This chain links TRBV9 with TRBJ2-3; D remains ambiguous. V was pared by 1 base and J by 4 bases, with 13 bases between. Germline CDR1 reads SGDLS; CDR2 reads YYNGEE. CDR3 length: 15 amino acids. The CDR3 sequence: CASSVFTTPSDTQYF. The CDR3 bases are TGTGCCAGCAGCGTATTTACTACCCCGTCAGATACGCAGTATTTT.

The table lists this clone with a count of one. The V gene is TRBV5-4, the J gene TRBJ2-3; D is unresolved. Germline V CDR1 and CDR2: SGHNT, YYREEE (reference sequence). The V and J ends lost 1 base and 0 bases respectively, with 12 bases between them. The CDR3 totals 16 residues. The CDR3 reads CASSLLVEVSTDTQYF. The CDR3 region has the DNA TGTGCCAGCAGCTTGCTGGTGGAAGTTAGCACAGATACGCAGTATTTT.

The chain couples TRBV6-5 to TRBJ2-7, with D unclear. This CDR3 comprises 15 residues. Trimming removed 0 bases from V and 6 bases from J, with 15 bases in between. From germline, CDR1 is MNHEY and CDR2 SVGAGI. The CDR3 sequence: CASSYSVGWYGEQYF. Here the CDR3 DNA reads TGTGCCAGCAGTTACTCCGTCGGGTGGTATGGCGAGCAGTACTTC.

The rearrangement links TRBV6-5 to TRBJ1-6, with no clear D. This CDR3 region has 14 residues. The germline V gene has CDR1 MNHEY and CDR2 SVGAGI. V was trimmed by 6 bases and J by 9 bases, leaving 15 bases between them. CDR3 residues: CASRPNTGGSPLHF. CDR3 sequence (DNA): TGTGCCAGCAGACCAAATACGGGAGGTTCACCCCTCCACTTT.

CDR3 coding DNA: TGTGCCAGCACGCTCCGGACAGGGGCTAACTATGGCTACACCTTC. Protein product: CASTLRTGANYGYTF. The rearrangement joins TRBV21-1 to TRBJ1-2; no check of the table's D call, TRBD1, against the DNA was made. TRBV21-1 is given as a pseudogene. The CDR3 sequence is 15 residues long.

The chain couples TRBV5-1 to TRBJ2-6; 7 bases map to TRBD1. CDR3 length: 18 residues. Germline V gene sequence: CDR1 SGHRS, CDR2 YFSETQ. V gave up 4 bases and J gave up 0 bases; unmatched junction bases: 10. CDR3 sequence reads: CASSLGQALYSGANVLTF. CDR3 sequence (DNA): TGCGCCAGCAGCCTTGGACAGGCCCTCTACTCTGGGGCCAACGTCCTGACTTTC.

J is TRBJ1-3 and V is TRBV11-1; 7 nucleotides agree with TRBD1. The CDR3 spans 16 residues. The V and J ends lost 3 bases and 0 bases, in that order; junction bases with no gene match: 5. CDR1 and CDR2 from the germline V gene are SGHAT and FQDESV (reference sequence). CDR3 DNA sequence: TGTGCCAGCAGCTTCGGACAGGCGCCCTCTGGAAACACCATATATTTT. Translated, it gives CASSFGQAPSGNTIYF.

This clone is hyperexpanded. The chain couples TRBV7-9 to TRBJ2-7; TRBD1 agrees at 8 bases. CDR3 size: 15 residues. With 8 bases clipped from V and 2 bases from J, the junction kept 11 bases outside the gene matches. Germline V gives CDR1 SEHNR, CDR2 FQNEAQ (reference sequence). The DNA of the CDR3 is TGTGCCAGCGGATCCTTCGTGACAGGGGCCTACGAGCAGTACTTC. Protein product: CASGSFVTGAYEQYF.

This clone was seen a handful of times. The chain uses TRBV7-3 and TRBJ2-2; 7 nucleotides match TRBD2. V trimming: 8 bases; J trimming: 1 base; junction bases outside the gene matches: 1. This CDR3 is built from 13 residues. Germline assignment: CDR1 SGHTA and CDR2 FQGTGA. The CDR3 DNA follows: TGTGCCAGCGGGAGGGGGAACACCGGGGAGCTGTTTTTT. It is translated as CASGRGNTGELFF.

This chain joins TRBV2 and TRBJ2-5, with TRBD1 identical over 10 bases. V trimming: 2 bases; J trimming: 1 base; junction bases outside the gene matches: 7. The CDR3 runs to 17 residues. From germline, CDR1 is SNHLY and CDR2 FYNNEI. In nucleotides, the CDR3 is TGTGCCAGCAGTGAATATCCGGGACAGGGGATCCAAGAGACCCAGTACTTC. This codes for CASSEYPGQGIQETQYF.

This clone was picked up a small number of times. J is TRBJ1-6 and V is TRBV5-1; D ambiguous. Germline assignment: CDR1 SGHRS and CDR2 YFSETQ. This CDR3 has 14 amino acids. Trimming took off 0 bases at V and 6 bases at J, with 7 bases between the two ends. Written as DNA, the CDR3 is TGCGCCAGCAGCTTGGTGGGAACTAATTCACCCCTCCACTTT. It encodes CASSLVGTNSPLHF. Looking up the rest from reference TRBV5-1 and TRBJ1-6 gives the full variable domain: KAGVTQTPRYLIKTRGQQVTLSCSPISGHRSVSWYQQTPGQGLQFLFEYFSETQRNKGNFPGRFSGRQFSNSRSEMNVSTLELGDSALYLCASSLVGTNSPLHFGNGTRLTVT.

This chain joins TRBV15 and TRBJ2-2; the match to TRBD1 covers 7 bases. This CDR3 spans 15 amino acids. Looked up from germline, CDR1 is LNHNV and CDR2 is YYDKDF (reference sequence). The V segment lost 0 bases and the J segment 4 bases; nucleotides outside the gene matches: 2. In DNA, the CDR3 is TGTGCCACCAGCAGAGAGGGACAGTTCACCGGGGAGCTGTTTTTT. Translated, it gives CATSREGQFTGELFF.

The chain joins TRBV9 to TRBJ1-2, with 7 nucleotides matching TRBD1. The junction had 6 bases not matched to a gene; V was cut back by 2 bases and J by 2 bases. The CDR3 spans 15 residues. Germline lookup yields CDR1 SGDLS and CDR2 YYNGEE. The CDR3 spells CASSVLSRGNYGYTF. The CDR3 nucleotides read TGTGCCAGCAGCGTCTTGTCCAGGGGGAACTATGGCTACACCTTC.

CDR3 sequence reads: CASSRGTGITKNTEAFF. The CDR3 DNA follows: TGTGCCAGCTCACGGGGGACCGGTATCACAAAGAACACTGAAGCTTTCTTT. The chain links TRBV18 to TRBJ1-1; a weak D match, TRBD1 (5 bases). Germline V gives CDR1 KGHSH, CDR2 LQKENI. With 4 bases removed from V and 1 base from J, the gap between germline ends came to 19 bases. The CDR3 totals 17 residues.

The chain joins TRBV14 to TRBJ1-6; possible D gene TRBD1, 5 bases. Germline V gives CDR1 SGHDN, CDR2 FVKESK. Between the trimmed V and J ends, which lost 4 bases and 7 bases, there was a span of 8 bases. The CDR3 extends over 13 amino acids. The CDR3 loop reads CASSRDSNSPLHF. The CDR3 DNA reads as TGTGCCAGCAGCCGTGACAGCAATTCACCCCTCCACTTT.

The genes are TRBV2 and TRBJ1-5, with a possible D match to TRBD1 (5 bases). V was cut by 1 base and J by 9 bases, with 10 bases left in between. CDR3 length equals 13 residues. Per the germline V gene, CDR1 is SNHLY and CDR2 is FYNNEI. CDR3 in DNA: TGTGCCAGCAGTGAAGAGCTGGGGACGCCCCAGCATTTT. Protein sequence: CASSEELGTPQHF.

This clone turned up a few times. Written as DNA, the CDR3 is TGTGCCAGCAGTCAACAGGGGGCGAGAGCAGATACGCAGTATTTT. Its translation is CASSQQGARADTQYF. V and J are TRBV6-5 and TRBJ2-3; 9 bases fit TRBD1. Germline CDR1 and CDR2: MNHEY and SVGAGI. The CDR3 spans 15 residues. The V gene end was trimmed by 5 bases and the J gene end by 4 bases; junction bases not matched to a gene: 7.

This clone was detected a few times. The rearrangement uses TRBV7-2 and TRBJ1-2; D uncertain. Germline CDR1 is SGHTA and CDR2 is FQGNSA. CDR3 length: 15 amino acids. Between the trimmed V and J ends, which lost 5 bases and 4 bases, there was a span of 17 bases. The CDR3 loop is CASSPPGMQIYGYTF. CDR3 sequence (DNA): TGTGCCAGCAGCCCTCCGGGGATGCAAATCTATGGCTACACCTTC.

The chain joins TRBV19 to TRBJ1-4, with D unresolved. Germline V gene sequence: CDR1 LNHDA, CDR2 SQIVND (reference sequence). There are 17 residues in the CDR3. The V end lost 6 bases, the J end lost 0 bases, and 17 bases lay between the germline ends. CDR3 bases: TGTGCCAGTAGGATAACCTTATGGGCGGCAACTAATGAAAAACTGTTTTTT. This sequence encodes CASRITLWAATNEKLFF.

The J gene is TRBJ2-6, the V gene TRBV6-5, with a possible D match to TRBD1 (6 bases). V was cut by 5 bases and J by 2 bases, with 10 bases left in between. Germline loops: CDR1 MNHEY, CDR2 SVGAGI. The CDR3 is made up of 15 amino acids. The CDR3 sequence is CASSVQGAGANVLTF. The CDR3 nucleotides are TGTGCCAGCAGTGTACAGGGTGCTGGGGCCAACGTCCTGACTTTC.

This clone has a single count. The chain recombines TRBV7-8 with TRBJ1-1; a possible D gene is TRBD1 (5 bases). This CDR3 is built from 17 residues. V shed 3 bases and J shed 4 bases, with 21 bases lying between them. Germline values: CDR1 SGHVS, CDR2 FQNEAQ. CDR3 residues: CASSFLFTEPGGTEAFF. CDR3 in DNA: TGTGCCAGCAGCTTTCTGTTTACCGAGCCGGGGGGCACTGAAGCTTTCTTT.

The chain carries TRBV9 and TRBJ2-7; D possibly corresponds to TRBD2 (5 bases). This CDR3 comprises 14 residues. Germline lookup yields CDR1 SGDLS and CDR2 YYNGEE. V lost 0 bases and J 2 bases, leaving 9 bases between the germline ends. The CDR3: CASSVGAGAYEQYF. CDR3 in DNA: TGTGCCAGCAGCGTAGGGGCCGGGGCCTACGAGCAGTACTTC.

This clone was counted a few times. The J gene is TRBJ1-2, the V gene TRBV27, with TRBD1 matching over 10 bases. CDR3 length equals 15 residues. Germline lookup yields CDR1 MNHEY and CDR2 SMNVEV (reference sequence). With V trimmed by 6 bases and J by 8 bases, 12 bases remained unmatched. The CDR3 DNA sequence: TGTGCCAGCAGCCCCTGGGGAGGGACAGGGGAAGGCTACACCTTC. It translates to CASSPWGGTGEGYTF.

The V call is TRBV10-3, the J call TRBJ2-3, with D possibly called TRBD1 or TRBD2 (5 bases each). The CDR3 is 14 residues long. Germline loops: CDR1 ENHRY, CDR2 SYGVKD. Deletions cut 2 bases from V and 8 bases from J, with 14 bases between. The CDR3 DNA sequence: TGTGCCATCAGTGAGAGGGAGACAGACGGTACGCAGTATTTT. This encodes CAISERETDGTQYF.

The V and J genes are TRBV5-6 and TRBJ2-3; 7 bases fit TRBD1. Germline CDR1 and CDR2: SGHDT and YYEEEE. CDR3 length: 16 residues. Germline trimming cut 3 bases from V and 2 bases from J; bases unmatched to any gene: 9. Written as DNA, the CDR3 is TGTGCCAGCAGCTCATCTCTGACAGGGCACACAGATACGCAGTATTTT. This encodes CASSSSLTGHTDTQYF.

The chain recombines TRBV18 with TRBJ1-1; D not resolved. The germline V gene encodes CDR1 KGHSH and CDR2 LQKENI. This CDR3 contains 14 residues. With 3 bases removed from V and 0 bases from J, the gap between germline ends came to 8 bases. The DNA for the CDR3 is TGTGCCAGCTCACCTAATCAGCTGAACACTGAAGCTTTCTTT. Amino acids: CASSPNQLNTEAFF.